The clone carrying this T cell receptor beta chain was recorded at least ten times. From germline, CDR1 is DFQATT and CDR2 SNEGSKA (reference sequence). V was clipped by 3 bases and J by 9 bases, with 12 bases between them. The CDR3 contains 13 residues. This sample was taken from a study of spatial heterogeneity in lung cancer. Whole-study context: When follow-up PBMC samples existed, they were sequenced (at a median of around 2 years after resection).

Time point reported: blood at routine non-recurrence follow-up after resection. In each case, whole RNA from tumor, nontumor lung or frozen PBMC was sequenced unsorted. TCRdb used MiXCR to reprocess the 5' RACE reads, holding one entry per CDR3 protein. The sample lists about 120,000 distinct CDR3 sequences, 12% seen once, with approximately 16% in the top ten. The sequence came from a male donor with early-stage non-small cell lung cancer. The chain links TRBV20-1 to TRBJ1-6; D unclear. The source material was PBMCs, sampled at follow-up. The CDR3 DNA reads TGCAGTGCTAGCGTCGGGTTCGGTTCACCCCTCCACTTT. Amino acid sequence: CSASVGFGSPLHF.